A selection of T cell receptor beta chains follows, all from one sample in a study of T-cell reconstitution after alpha-beta-depleted transplantation in children. Using its own MiXCR run on the PCR reads, TCRdb lists one record per CDR3 protein. The sample holds about 290,000 distinct CDR3 sequences; 10% are singletons and the top ten take about 8%. This specimen consisted of PBMCs, obtained before TCRalphabeta/CD19-depleted stem cell transplant. These receptor sequences come from a boy under three years old with acute myeloid leukemia, due to receive a stem cell transplant. CDR3s include the opening cysteine and the closing phenylalanine or tryptophan. D genes are given only for firm matches. Expanded clones are given a class, and other clones once, few, many or no size at all.

J gene	V gene	clone size	CDR3 length	D gene	CDR3 DNA	CDR3 protein
TRBJ2-1	TRBV20-1	many	14	.	TGCAGTGCTAGATCAGAGGTGGGAGGCGGCGAGCAGTTCTTC	CSARSEVGGGEQFF
TRBJ2-7	TRBV6-2/TRBV6-3	.	16	TRBD2	TGTGCCAGCAGTGATGGACTAGCGGGGGTTACCTACGAGCAGTACTTC	CASSDGLAGVTYEQYF
TRBJ2-3	TRBV4-3	many	13	.	TGCGCCAGCAGCCAAGATCCCCTGGATACGCAGTATTTT	CASSQDPLDTQYF
TRBJ2-1	TRBV4-2	many	16	TRBD2	TGTGCCAGCAGCCAAGCCTTAGCGGGGGGCGACAATGAGCAGTTCTTC	CASSQALAGGDNEQFF
TRBJ1-6	TRBV10-3	few	14	.	TGTGCCATCAGTGAGGGACAGCACAATTCACCCCTCCACTTT	CAISEGQHNSPLHF
TRBJ2-1	TRBV15	many	14	.	TGTGCCACCAGCAGAGGTCGGACCCACAATGAGCAGTTCTTC	CATSRGRTHNEQFF
TRBJ1-5	TRBV12-3/TRBV12-4	.	15	.	TGTGCCAGCAGTTTAGCGCCAGGCCTCCGTCAGCCCCAGCATTTT	CASSLAPGLRQPQHF
TRBJ2-7	TRBV5-1	many	15	.	TGCGCCAGCAGCTCATCCGGGACGGCTCGCTACGAGCAGTACTTC	CASSSSGTARYEQYF
TRBJ2-7	TRBV11-2	few	10	TRBD1	TGTGCCAGCAGCTTGACAGGGAAGTACTTC	CASSLTGKYF
TRBJ2-7	TRBV7-2	many	16	.	TGTGCCAGCAGCACCACCGGACCGGGGTGGGAATACGAGCAGTACTTC	CASSTTGPGWEYEQYF
TRBJ2-1	TRBV4-3	many	16	TRBD2	TGCGCCAGCAGCCACACTAGCGGGAGGGCCAGCAATGAGCAGTTCTTC	CASSHTSGRASNEQFF
TRBJ1-1	TRBV12-3/TRBV12-4	few	15	TRBD1	TGTGCCAGCAGTTTCCGACGACAGGGCCTCACTGAAGCTTTCTTT	CASSFRRQGLTEAFF
TRBJ2-3	TRBV19	.	16	TRBD2	TGTGCCAGTAGTAAACCGGGACTAGCGGGATCAGATACGCAGTATTTT	CASSKPGLAGSDTQYF
TRBJ2-3	TRBV28	many	15	TRBD2	TGTGCCAGCAGTTTACTAGCGGGAGATACAGATACGCAGTATTTT	CASSLLAGDTDTQYF
TRBJ2-5	TRBV5-1	many	15	.	TGCGCCAGCAGCTTGACCCCGGGGGCCCAAGAGACCCAGTACTTC	CASSLTPGAQETQYF
TRBJ2-3	TRBV18	.	15	TRBD1	TGTGCCAGCTCACCCCGACAGGGGGGAAGAGATACGCAGTATTTT	CASSPRQGGRDTQYF
TRBJ2-7	TRBV20-1	many	14	TRBD1	TGCAGTGCTAGAGCCCTGACAGGGAAGTACGAGCAGTACTTC	CSARALTGKYEQYF
TRBJ1-3	TRBV20-1	few	16	.	TGCAGTGCTAAAACAAGGGACGAAATCTCTGGAAACACCATATATTTT	CSAKTRDEISGNTIYF
TRBJ2-7	TRBV28	many	15	TRBD2	TGTGCCAGCAGTTTAGTCGCGGGGGGGCTCTTCGAGCAGTACTTC	CASSLVAGGLFEQYF
TRBJ2-7	TRBV6-5	many	13	TRBD1	TGTGCCAGCAGGGGACAGGGGGCTGGGGAGCAGTACTTC	CASRGQGAGEQYF
TRBJ2-7	TRBV9	many	13	.	TGTGCCAGCAGCGTAGGGGAGGCCTACGAGCAGTACTTC	CASSVGEAYEQYF
TRBJ2-5	TRBV7-6	many	13	TRBD2	TGTGCCAGCAGCTTGGGCAGGGAGGGGACCCAGTACTTC	CASSLGREGTQYF
TRBJ2-7	TRBV29-1	many	13	TRBD1	TGCAGCGTTGGAAGGGACAGGGGCTACGAGCAGTACTTC	CSVGRDRGYEQYF
TRBJ2-7	TRBV6-1	many	9	.	TGTGCCATCTGGTCGGAGCAGTACTTC	CAIWSEQYF
TRBJ1-4	TRBV3-1	many	16	.	TGTGCCAGCAGCCAACCTGTACAGGGAAGAACGGGAAAACTGTTTTTT	CASSQPVQGRTGKLFF
TRBJ1-5	TRBV25-1	.	13	.	TGTGCCAGCCTGAATCCCCGGAATCAGCCCCAGCATTTT	CASLNPRNQPQHF
TRBJ1-2	TRBV12-3/TRBV12-4	many	14	.	TGTGCCAGCAGTTTTGCGACGGGGGACTATGGCTACACCTTC	CASSFATGDYGYTF
TRBJ1-6	TRBV28	many	16	.	TGTGCCAGCAGTTTGCCCCGACAGGTCTATAATTCACCCCTCCACTTT	CASSLPRQVYNSPLHF
TRBJ2-1	TRBV6-5	many	13	TRBD1	TGTGCCAGCACTTCAGGGGGCAAGGATGAGCAGTTCTTC	CASTSGGKDEQFF
TRBJ2-7	TRBV5-1	.	12	.	TGCGCCAGCGGCTCCGGGACAAGCGAGCAGTACTTC	CASGSGTSEQYF
TRBJ2-1	TRBV12-3/TRBV12-4	many	12	.	TGTGCCAGCACTCCCATCGGCAATGAGCAGTTCTTC	CASTPIGNEQFF
TRBJ2-3	TRBV29-1	.	11	.	TGCAGCGCTGACCCGGCGGATACGCAGTATTTT	CSADPADTQYF
TRBJ2-3	TRBV5-1	many	16	TRBD2	TGCGCCAGCAGCTTGGGGACTAGCGGGAGCACAGATACGCAGTATTTT	CASSLGTSGSTDTQYF
TRBJ2-1	TRBV18	few	16	TRBD2	TGTGCCAGCTCACCGCCGACTAGCGGGTTTTACAATGAGCAGTTCTTC	CASSPPTSGFYNEQFF
TRBJ2-5	TRBV21-1	many	17	.	TGTGCCAGCAGCAACCCGGGACAGGGAAGTTCTCAAGAGACCCAGTACTTC	CASSNPGQGSSQETQYF
TRBJ2-7	TRBV5-4	.	16	.	TGTGCCAGCAGTGGGGGGTACCCTGCGCGATCCTACGAGCAGTACTTC	CASSGGYPARSYEQYF
TRBJ2-2	TRBV4-3	many	16	.	TGCGCCAGCAGCCAAGGTGGGGACATGAACACCGGGGAGCTGTTTTTT	CASSQGGDMNTGELFF
TRBJ2-7	TRBV28	many	14	TRBD1	TGTGCCAGCACCCCGACAGGGGGCGTTTACGAGCAGTACTTC	CASTPTGGVYEQYF
TRBJ2-3	TRBV7-8	few	13	.	TGTGCCAGCAGTTTCCCAGGTGGAGATACGCAGTATTTT	CASSFPGGDTQYF
TRBJ1-1	TRBV19	.	14	TRBD1	TGTGCCAGTAGTTTACGGACAGGGAGCACTGAAGCTTTCTTT	CASSLRTGSTEAFF
TRBJ2-2	TRBV11-3	few	13	.	TGTGCCAGCAGCTTAGATCGGCTCGGGGAGCTGTTTTTT	CASSLDRLGELFF
TRBJ2-6	TRBV7-9	many	17	.	TGTGCCAGCAGCACGTCCGGGCTGTACTCTGGGGCCAACGTCCTGACTTTC	CASSTSGLYSGANVLTF
TRBJ1-1	TRBV5-1	many	15	.	TGCGCCAGCCATAGCGGGGGGGGGATGAACACTGAAGCTTTCTTT	CASHSGGGMNTEAFF
TRBJ2-7	TRBV7-2	.	17	.	TGTGCCAGCAGCTTAATTCCGGCGAGGCCCCTCTCCTACGAGCAGTACTTC	CASSLIPARPLSYEQYF
TRBJ2-2	TRBV7-9	few	17	.	TGTGCCAGCAGCCCCCTCCCGAGACAGCCTGACACCGGGGAGCTGTTTTTT	CASSPLPRQPDTGELFF
TRBJ2-7	TRBV6-1	many	15	.	TGTGCCAGCAGTGAAGGTCCAGGGTCGGTGTACGAGCAGTACTTC	CASSEGPGSVYEQYF
TRBJ2-3	TRBV7-2	.	16	TRBD1	TGTGCCAGCAGCCCCCATTCTGGACAGGGGACAGATACGCAGTATTTT	CASSPHSGQGTDTQYF
TRBJ1-2	TRBV10-3	many	16	TRBD1	TGTGCCATCAGTGAGGGGGGACAGGCTTCGAACTATGGCTACACCTTC	CAISEGGQASNYGYTF
TRBJ2-7	TRBV27	few	14	.	TGTGCCAGCAGGCGGTTGAGGGGCTCCTACGAGCAGTACTTC	CASRRLRGSYEQYF
TRBJ1-4	TRBV7-2	many	15	.	TGTGCCAGCAGCGTACGACGGGGTGTTGATGAAAAACTGTTTTTT	CASSVRRGVDEKLFF
TRBJ2-3	TRBV29-1	.	15	.	TGCAGCGTTGGGTGGGGGGACGCTAGCACAGATACGCAGTATTTT	CSVGWGDASTDTQYF
TRBJ1-6	TRBV7-9	many	13	.	TGTGCCAGCCGAAACGGGGGGAATTCACCCCTCCACTTT	CASRNGGNSPLHF
TRBJ2-3	TRBV7-3	many	15	.	TGTGCCAGCAGCTTAGCAGTGGTCCGCACAGATACGCAGTATTTT	CASSLAVVRTDTQYF